This T cell receptor beta chain emerged from a study of CD8+ T cells in alopecia areata. Study summary: Treated patients were given oral tofacitinib, which was dosed at 5 to 10 mg twice daily. Overall study findings and caveats: Scalp clonality and expanded CD8+ clones among the top 100 were significantly decreased by tofacitinib.

Germline V lookup: CDR1 SGHDT, CDR2 YYEEEE. This CDR3 is built from 15 residues. V dropped 4 bases and J dropped 0; count of bases not matched to a gene: 7. This clone was seen more than once but under ten times. Its antigen is unidentified. The treatment is: oral pan-JAK inhibitor, 5-10 mg twice daily. Patients with alopecia areata provided lesional scalp punch biopsies as well as peripheral blood. Reverse transcription of extracted RNA yielded cDNA, which provided the sequencing template. Data came from immunoSEQ multiplex PCR; TCRdb stores just in-frame clones and leaves some out. The sample shows 100,000 to 150,000 clones, under 65% of them seen only once.

The material sequenced was CD4+ T cells sorted from blood, taken at week 4, from a patient treated with tofacitinib. This TCR was recovered from a human donor with alopecia areata. The chain couples TRBV5-6 to TRBJ2-7, with 7 bases that match TRBD1. The CDR3 protein is CASSDGTVRSYEQYF. CDR3 coding DNA: TGTGCCAGCAGCGACGGGACAGTACGCTCCTACGAGCAGTACTTC.